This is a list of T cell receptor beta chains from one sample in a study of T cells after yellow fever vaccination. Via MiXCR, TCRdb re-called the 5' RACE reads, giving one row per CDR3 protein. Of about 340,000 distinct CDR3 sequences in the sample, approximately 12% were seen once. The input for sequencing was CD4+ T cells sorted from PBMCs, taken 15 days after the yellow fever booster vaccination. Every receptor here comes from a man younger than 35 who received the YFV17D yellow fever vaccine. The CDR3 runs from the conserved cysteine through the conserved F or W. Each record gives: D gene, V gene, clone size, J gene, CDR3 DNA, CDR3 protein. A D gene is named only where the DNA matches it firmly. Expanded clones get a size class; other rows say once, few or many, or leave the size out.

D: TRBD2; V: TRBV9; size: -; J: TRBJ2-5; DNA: TGTGCCAGCAGCGTAGGGCAGCGGGGGGCCGGAGAGACCCAGTACTTC; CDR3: CASSVGQRGAGETQYF
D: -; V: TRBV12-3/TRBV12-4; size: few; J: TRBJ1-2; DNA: TGTGCCAGCAGTCCCCCGGACGGATTTCTCTATGGCTACACCTTC; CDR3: CASSPPDGFLYGYTF
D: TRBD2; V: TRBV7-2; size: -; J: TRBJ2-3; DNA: TGTGCCAGCAGCCGGACTAGCGGGAAGGATACGCAGTATTTT; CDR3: CASSRTSGKDTQYF
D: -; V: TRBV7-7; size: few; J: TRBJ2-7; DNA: TGTGCCAGCAGGACCACCAGGACGGGAACCTACGAGCAGTACTTC; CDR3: CASRTTRTGTYEQYF
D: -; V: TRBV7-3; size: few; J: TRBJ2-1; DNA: TGTGCCAGCAGCTTGGGACCAGCACGGGGCAATGAGCAGTTCTTC; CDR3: CASSLGPARGNEQFF
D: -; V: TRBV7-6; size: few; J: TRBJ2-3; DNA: TGTGCCAGCAGCTTAGCGCCAGGGGGGACCACAGATACGCAGTATTTT; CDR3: CASSLAPGGTTDTQYF
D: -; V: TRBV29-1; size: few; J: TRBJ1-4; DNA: TGCAGCGTTGCAACAGCAACTAATGAAAAACTGTTTTTT; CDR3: CSVATATNEKLFF
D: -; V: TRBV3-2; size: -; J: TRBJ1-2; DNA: TGTGCCAGCCGGTGCGGGGCGCGGTCCCGGGGCTACACCTTC; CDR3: CASRCGARSRGYTF
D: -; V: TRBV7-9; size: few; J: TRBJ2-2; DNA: TGTGCCAGCAGCTTGGACTCACGATACACCGGGGAGCTGTTTTTT; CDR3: CASSLDSRYTGELFF
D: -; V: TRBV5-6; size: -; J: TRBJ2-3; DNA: TGTGCCAGCAGCTTGGCTGGGCTTGGAGATACGCAGTATTTT; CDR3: CASSLAGLGDTQYF
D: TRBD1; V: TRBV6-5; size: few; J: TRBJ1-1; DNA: TGTGCCAGCAGCTACCAGGGACAGGCGAACACTGAAGCTTTCTTT; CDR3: CASSYQGQANTEAFF
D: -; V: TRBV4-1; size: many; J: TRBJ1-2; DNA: TGCGCCAGCAGCCAAGATGCGGATAGCTATGGCTACACCTTC; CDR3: CASSQDADSYGYTF
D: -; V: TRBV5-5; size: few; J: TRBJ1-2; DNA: TGTGCCAGCATCCTCTCGGGTACGCTGAACTATGGCTACACCTTC; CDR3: CASILSGTLNYGYTF
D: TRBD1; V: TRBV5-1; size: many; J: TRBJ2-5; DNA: TGCGCCAGCAGCGTGACAGGGGGTCAAGAGACCCAGTACTTC; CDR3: CASSVTGGQETQYF
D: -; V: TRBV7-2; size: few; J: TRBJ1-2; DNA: TGTGCCAGCAGCTTAGGGGGCGGGAGGTTCGACTATGGCTACACCTTC; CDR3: CASSLGGGRFDYGYTF
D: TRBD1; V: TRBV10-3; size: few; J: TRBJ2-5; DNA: TGTGCCATCAACCGGGACAGGGAGGAGACCCAGTACTTC; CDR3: CAINRDREETQYF
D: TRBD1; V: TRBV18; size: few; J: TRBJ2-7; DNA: TGTGCCAGCTCACCCATTCTAAAATCCGGGACAGAGAGCTACGAGCAGTACTTC; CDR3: CASSPILKSGTESYEQYF
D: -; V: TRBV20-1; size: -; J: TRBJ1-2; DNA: TGCAGTGCGGTCAGGGGAAGCACGTTGGCATCCTATGGCTACACCTTC; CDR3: CSAVRGSTLASYGYTF
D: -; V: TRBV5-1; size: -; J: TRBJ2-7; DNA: TGCGCCAGCAGCTTGCGCTGGAGAGGGGCCTACGAGCAGTACTTC; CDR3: CASSLRWRGAYEQYF
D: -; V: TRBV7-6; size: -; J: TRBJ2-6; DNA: TGTGCCAGCAGCCCGACGAGGGCGGGGGCCAACGTCCTGACTTTC; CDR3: CASSPTRAGANVLTF
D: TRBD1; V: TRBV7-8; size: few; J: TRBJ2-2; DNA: TGTGCCAGCAGATTAAGAACAGGCAGGGGGCTGCGTTTAGACACCGGGGAGCTGTTTTTT; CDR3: CASRLRTGRGLRLDTGELFF
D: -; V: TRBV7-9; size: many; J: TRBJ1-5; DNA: TGTGCCAGCAGCTTTACGGGGAGCAATCAGCCCCAGCATTTT; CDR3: CASSFTGSNQPQHF
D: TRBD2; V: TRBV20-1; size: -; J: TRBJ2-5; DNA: TGCAGTGCTCCGACTAGCGGGGGGGCTAAGACCCAGTACTTC; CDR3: CSAPTSGGAKTQYF
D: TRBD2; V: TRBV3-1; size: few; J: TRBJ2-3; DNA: TGTGCCAGCAGCCAGGGTAGCGGGGACTCGCAGTATTTT; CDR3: CASSQGSGDSQYF
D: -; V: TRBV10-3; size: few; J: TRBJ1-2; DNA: TGTGCCATCAGTGGAGGTTTCTATGGCTACACCTTC; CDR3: CAISGGFYGYTF
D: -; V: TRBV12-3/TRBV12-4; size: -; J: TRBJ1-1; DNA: TGTGCCAGCAGTTTTAGGCTCGGGCTTGGGACTGAAGCTTTCTTT; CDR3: CASSFRLGLGTEAFF
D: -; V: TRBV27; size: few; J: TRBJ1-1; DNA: TGTGCCAGCAGGGCTGCCGAGGAAGCGAACACTGAAGCTTTCTTT; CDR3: CASRAAEEANTEAFF
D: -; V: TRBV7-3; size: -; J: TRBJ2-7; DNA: TGTGCCAGCAGCTTAAGCCTAGTCAGCGAGCAGTACTTC; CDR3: CASSLSLVSEQYF
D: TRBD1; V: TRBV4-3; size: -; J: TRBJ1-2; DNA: TGCGCCAGCAGCCATCACACAGGGGACTACACCTTC; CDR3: CASSHHTGDYTF
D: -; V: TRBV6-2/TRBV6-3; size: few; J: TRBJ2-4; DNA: TGTGCCAGCAGTTACTCGACTGTTAACATTCAGTACTTC; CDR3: CASSYSTVNIQYF
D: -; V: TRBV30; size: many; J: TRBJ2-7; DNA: TGTGCCTGGAGTGCCGGGACCGCTTTCTACGAGCAGTACTTC; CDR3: CAWSAGTAFYEQYF
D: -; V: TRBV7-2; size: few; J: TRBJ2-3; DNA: TGTGCCAGCAGCTTAGAGAGGGGTACGAGCACAGATACGCAGTATTTT; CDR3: CASSLERGTSTDTQYF
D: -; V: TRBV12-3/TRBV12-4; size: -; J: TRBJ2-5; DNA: TGTGCCAGCAGCCAGACGGGTGCCCAAGAGACCCAGTACTTC; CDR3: CASSQTGAQETQYF
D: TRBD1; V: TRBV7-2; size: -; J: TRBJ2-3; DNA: TGTGCCAGCAGCCCCGGACAGGGACAAACGCAGTATTTT; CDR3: CASSPGQGQTQYF
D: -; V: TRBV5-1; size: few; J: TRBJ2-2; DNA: TGCGCCAGCAATACAGCGAACACCGGGGAGCTGTTTTTT; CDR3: CASNTANTGELFF
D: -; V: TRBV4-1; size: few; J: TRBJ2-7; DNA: TGCGCCAGCAGCCAAGGGGGCCTAGGACAGACCTACGAGCAGTACTTC; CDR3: CASSQGGLGQTYEQYF
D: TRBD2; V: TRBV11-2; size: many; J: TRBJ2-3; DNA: TGTGCCAGCAGGCAAAAGCGGGGGGCCACAGATACGCAGTATTTT; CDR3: CASRQKRGATDTQYF
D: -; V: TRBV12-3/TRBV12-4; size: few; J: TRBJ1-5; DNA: TGTGCCAGCAGTTTAGGACAGCAGCCCCAGCATTTT; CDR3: CASSLGQQPQHF
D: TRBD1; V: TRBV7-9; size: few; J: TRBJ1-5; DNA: TGTGCCAGCAGCCGAGGGGGCGCGGAGCAGCCCCAGCATTTT; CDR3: CASSRGGAEQPQHF
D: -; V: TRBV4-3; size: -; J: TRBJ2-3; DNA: TGCGCCAGCAGCCCAAAGCCCCCAACCTTCGCAGATACGCAGTATTTT; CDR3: CASSPKPPTFADTQYF
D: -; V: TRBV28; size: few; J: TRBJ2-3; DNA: TGTGCCAGCCGAGGTAACACAGATACGCAGTATTTT; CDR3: CASRGNTDTQYF
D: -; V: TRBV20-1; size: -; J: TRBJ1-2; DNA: TGCAGTGAATTTCGGGTGGGAGGGGCCCCTGGCTACACCTTC; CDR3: CSEFRVGGAPGYTF
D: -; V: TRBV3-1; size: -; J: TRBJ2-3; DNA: TGTGCCAGCAGCCAAGATAGACTAGTTGAATTGAATTTT; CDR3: CASSQDRLVELNF
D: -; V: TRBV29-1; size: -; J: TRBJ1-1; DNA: TGCAGCGCCGGACAGTTCGAAGCTTTCTTT; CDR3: CSAGQFEAFF
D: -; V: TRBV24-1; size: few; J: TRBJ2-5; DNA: TGTGCCACCAGTGATTGGACGACAGCCCAAGAGACCCAGTACTTC; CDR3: CATSDWTTAQETQYF